Presented here are 26 T cell receptor beta chains from one specimen sequenced in a study of blood T cell repertoires in COVID-19. Assay: immunoSEQ multiplex PCR; the TCRdb copy retains only in-frame clones and omits some. The sample has over 350,000 clones, roughly 89% seen once; the top ten hold roughly 9.4%. The sequenced sample consisted of PBMCs or T cells enriched from blood (not recorded which). Receptors originate from a woman aged 45-65 years who had recovered from COVID-19.

In this sample, this clone turned up a few times. This chain uses TRBV28 with TRBJ1-5; 9 nucleotides line up with TRBD1. CDR1 is MDHEN, CDR2 SYDVKM, per germline. The CDR3 loop spans 14 amino acids. With V trimmed by 7 bases and J by 5 bases, 6 bases remained unmatched. The CDR3 sequence is CASTLGQGHQPQHF. DNA of the CDR3: TGTGCCAGCACTCTGGGACAGGGCCATCAGCCCCAGCATTTT.

The V call is TRBV18, the J call TRBJ2-7, with 14 bases identical to TRBD2. The CDR3 length is 18 residues. With 4 bases clipped from V and 5 bases from J, the junction kept 13 bases outside the gene matches. Germline V gene lookup returns CDR1 KGHSH and CDR2 LQKENI. The CDR3 loop is CASSRQLTGLAGGNEQYF. CDR3 nucleotides: TGTGCCAGCTCACGACAGCTGACCGGACTAGCGGGGGGAAACGAGCAGTACTTC. Filled out from reference TRBV18 and TRBJ2-7, the complete variable domain reads NAGVMQNPRHLVRRRGQEARLRCSPMKGHSHVYWYRQLPEEGLKFMVYLQKENIIDESGMPKERFSAEFPKEGPSILRIQQVVRGDSAAYFCASSRQLTGLAGGNEQYFGPGTRLTVT.

The chain uses TRBV27 and TRBJ1-2, with D hard to call. In germline, CDR1 is MNHEY, CDR2 SMNVEV (reference sequence). Trimming pared 0 bases from V and 4 bases from J, leaving 12 bases between. The CDR3 has 15 residues. CDR3 in DNA: TGTGCCAGCAGTTTATCGTTCCAGGCAGGCTATGGCTACACCTTC. Amino acid sequence: CASSLSFQAGYGYTF.

The chain uses TRBV18 and TRBJ2-3; 10 positions match TRBD2. The CDR3 has 15 amino acids. Germline CDR1 and CDR2: KGHSH and LQKENI. Germline trimming cut 6 bases from V and 2 bases from J; bases unmatched to any gene: 5. CDR3 sequence: CASSLLAGVTDTQYF. CDR3 nucleotides: TGTGCCAGCTCGCTCCTAGCGGGGGTCACAGATACGCAGTATTTT.

The V call is TRBV27, the J call TRBJ2-3, with a weak D call TRBD2 (5 bases). The germline V and J ends were trimmed by 4 bases and 9 bases, with 17 bases remaining between them. Germline V gives CDR1 MNHEY, CDR2 SMNVEV (reference sequence). The CDR3 extends over 14 amino acids. The CDR3 DNA is TGTGCCAGCAGTTACCGCCGGGGAGTTGGGACGCAGTATTTT. Encoded protein: CASSYRRGVGTQYF.

This chain joins TRBV11-1 and TRBJ2-3; D remains ambiguous. Germline-derived CDR1 and CDR2 are SGHAT and FQDESV (reference sequence). The CDR3 is made up of 15 amino acids. The V end was cut by 2 bases, the J end by 0 bases, with 9 bases between. CDR3 DNA: TGTGCCAGCAGCTTACTGTCCTCTAGCACAGATACGCAGTATTTT. Translation: CASSLLSSSTDTQYF. The variable domain in full, with the rest retrieved from reference TRBV11-1 and TRBJ2-3, is EAEVAQSPRYKITEKSQAVAFWCDPISGHATLYWYRQILGQGPELLVQFQDESVVDDSQLPKDRFSAERLKGVDSTLKIQPAELGDSAMYLCASSLLSSSTDTQYFGPGTRLTVL.

The V call is TRBV27, the J call TRBJ1-6; no definite D call. The CDR3 spans 13 residues. V lost 4 bases and J 10 bases, leaving 11 bases between the germline ends. Germline-derived CDR1 and CDR2 are MNHEY and SMNVEV (reference sequence). The DNA for the CDR3 is TGTGCCAGCAGTTCATCCTCCCGGTCACCCCTCCACTTT. Translated: CASSSSSRSPLHF.

This chain links TRBV3-1 (or the pseudogene TRBV3-2) with TRBJ2-3; 8 nucleotides align to TRBD1. This CDR3 is 16 amino acids long. The germline CDR1 and CDR2 sequences are LGHDT and YNNKEL (reference sequence). Germline trimming cut 4 bases from V and 7 bases from J; bases unmatched to any gene: 13. The CDR3 DNA reads as TGTGCCAGCAGCCTCCAGGGGGCGTCGAGGAAAAATACGCAGTATTTT. It specifies CASSLQGASRKNTQYF.

This sequence joins TRBV11-2 and TRBJ2-3; D is unresolved. Germline V CDR1 and CDR2: SGHAT, FQNNGV. The V gene lost 0 bases and the J gene lost 4 bases, with 14 bases spanning the gap. The length of the CDR3 is 16 residues. CDR3 DNA: TGTGCCAGCAGCTTAGATAGTGGAGCGCCGGCAGATACGCAGTATTTT. Its protein product is CASSLDSGAPADTQYF.

This clone was detected once. The chain joins TRBV4-1 to TRBJ1-2; the match to TRBD1 covers 9 bases. J was trimmed by 3 bases and V by 7 bases; bases with no gene match: 12. The CDR3 is 16 amino acids. Germline CDR1 is MGHRA and CDR2 is YSYEKL. DNA for the CDR3: TGCGCCAGCACCCCCGGGACAGGGAACAATTACTATGGCTACACCTTC. Amino acids: CASTPGTGNNYYGYTF.

The rearrangement uses TRBV5-6 and TRBJ2-2; D gene ambiguous. The V gene's germline CDR1 is SGHDT and CDR2 YYEEEE. The CDR3 contains 12 residues. Deletions cut 7 bases from V and 2 bases from J, with 6 bases between. CDR3 sequence reads: CASARNTGELFF. The CDR3 DNA sequence: TGTGCCAGCGCGAGAAACACCGGGGAGCTGTTTTTT.

The genes are TRBV2 and TRBJ1-1; D might be TRBD1 (5 bases). The V end was cut by 4 bases, the J end by 2 bases, with 11 bases between. The CDR3 loop spans 14 amino acids. From germline, CDR1 is SNHLY and CDR2 FYNNEI. The CDR3 bases are TGTGCCAGCAGTGCGGGGGGTCTAAACACTGAAGCTTTCTTT. Translation gives CASSAGGLNTEAFF.

The chain has TRBV3-1 (or the pseudogene TRBV3-2) and TRBJ1-2; possibly TRBD1 for D (6 bases). V dropped 4 bases and J dropped 8 bases, with 11 bases sitting between them. Germline V CDR1 and CDR2: LGHDT, YNNKEL (reference sequence). The CDR3 totals 12 residues. The CDR3 nucleotides read TGTGCCAGCAGCCCAGGAACAGGGGGCTACACCTTC. Protein sequence: CASSPGTGGYTF.

The chain joins TRBV30 to TRBJ1-1; D call uncertain. V was shortened by 5 bases and J by 4 bases, with 5 bases between the two germline ends. Germline V gene data show CDR1 as GTSNPN and CDR2 as SVGIG (reference sequence). CDR3 length: 10 residues. CDR3 DNA: TGTGCCTGGTTCGGCACTGAAGCTTTCTTT. Its translation: CAWFGTEAFF.

This clone showed up just once. The V gene is TRBV3-1 (or the pseudogene TRBV3-2), the J gene TRBJ1-1; D is ambiguous. Germline V CDR1 and CDR2: LGHDT, YNNKEL (reference sequence). V dropped 0 bases and J dropped 3 bases, with 11 bases sitting between them. The CDR3 consists of 15 residues. The CDR3 loop reads CASSQDRWGDTEAFF. The CDR3 coding sequence is TGTGCCAGCAGCCAAGATCGGTGGGGAGACACTGAAGCTTTCTTT.

The chain employs TRBV9 and TRBJ2-3, with 10 nucleotides matching TRBD2. Germline values: CDR1 SGDLS, CDR2 YYNGEE. Losses at the gene ends were 6 bases for V and 2 bases for J; bases not matched to a gene: 6. CDR3 size: 15 residues. As DNA, the CDR3 is TGTGCCAGCACGGGTCTAGCGGGGGTCACAGATACGCAGTATTTT. Amino acids: CASTGLAGVTDTQYF.

In regard to this clone: Other DNA sequences in this specimen translate into the identical CDR3. The chain carries TRBV29-1 and TRBJ1-1, with a possible D match to TRBD1 (6 bases). The V end was cut by 3 bases, the J end by 1 base, with 9 bases between. The CDR3 covers 13 residues. Germline V lookup: CDR1 SQVTM, CDR2 ANQGSEA. The CDR3 nucleotides read TGCAGCGTTGACCAGGGGAAGAACACTGAAGCTTTCTTT. Protein: CSVDQGKNTEAFF.

This chain connects TRBV4-1 to TRBJ1-2; D uncertain. V dropped 0 bases and J dropped 0 bases, with 8 bases sitting between them. The germline V gene has CDR1 MGHRA and CDR2 YSYEKL. This CDR3 is built from 15 residues. This chain's CDR3 is CASSQDRTSNYGYTF. DNA of the CDR3: TGCGCCAGCAGCCAAGATCGAACTTCTAACTATGGCTACACCTTC.

This clone was detected ten times or more. The chain recombines TRBV4-1 with TRBJ2-5; TRBD1 matches 7 bases. Germline V gene data show CDR1 as MGHRA and CDR2 as YSYEKL. V dropped 3 bases and J dropped 2; count of bases not matched to a gene: 6. The CDR3 covers 15 residues. This CDR3 is CASSHRQGRQETQYF. For the CDR3, the DNA is TGCGCCAGCAGCCACCGACAGGGTAGACAAGAGACCCAGTACTTC.

The V gene is TRBV5-6, the J gene TRBJ2-1, with 7 bases aligning to TRBD1. This CDR3 region has 16 residues. V shed 0 bases, J shed 6 bases, and the junction held 9 bases outside the gene matches. CDR1 and CDR2 from the germline V gene are SGHDT and YYEEEE. Here the CDR3 DNA reads TGTGCCAGCAGCTTGGCCGGTAGGGACAGTCCCAATGAGCAGTTCTTC. It codes for CASSLAGRDSPNEQFF.

This chain uses TRBV3-1 (or the pseudogene TRBV3-2) with TRBJ2-1, with 11 bases matching TRBD2. The CDR3 runs 16 residues. Trimming took 0 bases from V and 7 from J; bases not matched to a gene: 5. Looked up from germline, CDR1 is LGHDT and CDR2 is YNNKEL (reference sequence). The CDR3 nucleotides read TGTGCCAGCAGCCAAGACGGGACTAGCGGTCGGAATGAGCAGTTCTTC. This codes for CASSQDGTSGRNEQFF.

The V gene is TRBV7-9, the J gene TRBJ2-1; 10 bases line up with TRBD2. This CDR3 is 17 amino acids long. Germline V gene lookup returns CDR1 SEHNR and CDR2 FQNEAQ (reference sequence). J was trimmed by 1 base and V by 5 bases; bases with no gene match: 8. In DNA form, the CDR3 reads TGTGCCAGCAGCCACTCCGTTAGCGGGGGGTCCTACAATGAGCAGTTCTTC. Translated: CASSHSVSGGSYNEQFF.

V and J are TRBV5-1 and TRBJ2-1; 8 bases fit TRBD2. Germline loops: CDR1 SGHRS, CDR2 YFSETQ. This CDR3 has 15 amino acids. V trimming: 7 bases; J trimming: 7 bases; junction bases outside the gene matches: 13. CDR3 in DNA: TGCGCCAGCGCCAAGGGGACTAGAGCCCTTAATGAGCAGTTCTTC. As protein: CASAKGTRALNEQFF.

The chain is built from TRBV7-9 and TRBJ1-4; possibly TRBD1 for D (5 bases). The CDR3 sequence is 16 residues long. Trimming pared 2 bases from V and 7 bases from J, leaving 17 bases between. Per the germline V gene, CDR1 is SEHNR and CDR2 is FQNEAQ (reference sequence). CDR3 bases: TGTGCCAGCAGCTTAATGAGTCAGGGAGGGAGTGAAAAACTGTTTTTT. This translates into CASSLMSQGGSEKLFF. The variable domain in full, completed from reference TRBV7-9 and TRBJ1-4, reads DTGVSQNPRHKITKRGQNVTFRCDPISEHNRLYWYRQTLGQGPEFLTYFQNEAQLEKSRLLSDRFSAERPKGSFSTLEIQRTEQGDSAMYLCASSLMSQGGSEKLFFGSGTQLSVL.

The chain has TRBV28 and TRBJ1-2; the D gene is possibly TRBD1 (5 bases). Germline values: CDR1 MDHEN, CDR2 SYDVKM. The CDR3 totals 15 residues. With 4 bases removed from V and 6 bases from J, the gap between germline ends came to 18 bases. The CDR3: CASSSTNGGVNGYTF. The DNA of the CDR3 is TGTGCCAGCAGTTCTACAAACGGGGGGGTGAATGGCTACACCTTC.

This clone was recorded only once. The chain combines TRBV25-1 with TRBJ2-1; D is unclear. The V end lost 3 bases, the J end lost 3 bases, and 9 bases lay between the germline ends. Germline CDR1 is MGHDK and CDR2 is SYGVNS. The length of the CDR3 is 14 residues. The CDR3 DNA sequence: TGTGCCAGCAGTGACCACAGTCTCTACAATGAGCAGTTCTTC. As protein: CASSDHSLYNEQFF.